This is a list of T cell receptor beta chains from one sample in a study of T cell changes during pregnancy in multiple sclerosis. TCRdb keeps only in-frame clones here, not all; method: immunoSEQ multiplex PCR. The table has about 59,000 clones, roughly 92% seen once. The sequencing here drew on peripheral blood, taken in the third trimester of pregnancy. These receptors were taken from a female donor in good health, enrolled as a control in a pregnancy study. Each CDR3 is given with its conserved first and last residue. Each record gives: D gene, J gene, V gene, CDR3 length, CDR3 DNA, CDR3 protein. A D gene is named only where the DNA matches it firmly.

d_call: NA; j_call: TRBJ2-7; v_call: TRBV7-2; cdr3_length: 17; cdr3_nt: TGTGCCAGCAGCCCACCCTTCTGGAACAGCCCATCCTACGAGCAGTACTTC; cdr3_aa: CASSPPFWNSPSYEQYF
d_call: NA; j_call: TRBJ2-7; v_call: TRBV12-2; cdr3_length: 14; cdr3_nt: TGTGCAAGTCGCATTGGACAGGGGACCTACGAGCAGTACTTC; cdr3_aa: CASRIGQGTYEQYF
d_call: TRBD2; j_call: TRBJ2-1; v_call: TRBV7-3; cdr3_length: 15; cdr3_nt: TGTGCCAGCAGCCCAGGACTAGCGGCTTACAATGAGCAGTTCTTC; cdr3_aa: CASSPGLAAYNEQFF
d_call: TRBD2; j_call: TRBJ2-5; v_call: TRBV19; cdr3_length: 15; cdr3_nt: TGTGCCAGTAGTTCCCAGCGGGACTATCCAGAGACCCAGTACTTC; cdr3_aa: CASSSQRDYPETQYF
d_call: TRBD1; j_call: TRBJ2-4; v_call: TRBV6-6; cdr3_length: 13; cdr3_nt: TGTGCCAGCAGCCCGGACAGGGGGGACATTCAGTACTTC; cdr3_aa: CASSPDRGDIQYF
d_call: TRBD2; j_call: TRBJ2-7; v_call: TRBV5-1; cdr3_length: 15; cdr3_nt: TGCGCCAGCAGCTTTGATAGCGGGGGGGCCTACGAGCAGTACTTC; cdr3_aa: CASSFDSGGAYEQYF
d_call: TRBD1; j_call: TRBJ2-7; v_call: TRBV5-1; cdr3_length: 13; cdr3_nt: TGCGCCAGCAGCTTAGACAGGGAATACGAGCAGTACTTC; cdr3_aa: CASSLDREYEQYF
d_call: NA; j_call: TRBJ1-1; v_call: TRBV5-6; cdr3_length: 14; cdr3_nt: TGTGCCAGCAGCCCGGGACTAGGGGACACTGAAGCTTTCTTT; cdr3_aa: CASSPGLGDTEAFF
d_call: NA; j_call: TRBJ1-1; v_call: TRBV5-6; cdr3_length: 13; cdr3_nt: TGTGCCAGCTTGAGCGGAGGGAACACTGAAGCTTTCTTT; cdr3_aa: CASLSGGNTEAFF
d_call: TRBD1; j_call: TRBJ2-3; v_call: TRBV6-6; cdr3_length: 16; cdr3_nt: TGTGCCAGCAGACGCGACCAGGGGGCCGGCACAGATACGCAGTATTTT; cdr3_aa: CASRRDQGAGTDTQYF
d_call: TRBD1; j_call: TRBJ2-7; v_call: TRBV18; cdr3_length: 15; cdr3_nt: TGTGCCAGCTCACCACAATCGGACAGGGGTTACGAGCAGTACTTC; cdr3_aa: CASSPQSDRGYEQYF
d_call: NA; j_call: TRBJ2-2; v_call: TRBV4-2; cdr3_length: 15; cdr3_nt: TGTGCCAGCAGCCCCGACGGAAGAGGAGCCGGGGAGCTGTTTTTT; cdr3_aa: CASSPDGRGAGELFF
d_call: TRBD2; j_call: TRBJ2-3; v_call: TRBV5-4; cdr3_length: 15; cdr3_nt: TGTGCCAGCAGCTTGGCCGGGGGGGTTACAGATACGCAGTATTTT; cdr3_aa: CASSLAGGVTDTQYF
d_call: TRBD2; j_call: TRBJ2-7; v_call: TRBV15; cdr3_length: 15; cdr3_nt: TGTGCCACCAGCGAAGGGAGGCTAGCGGACTACGAGCAGTACTTC; cdr3_aa: CATSEGRLADYEQYF
d_call: NA; j_call: TRBJ2-7; v_call: TRBV7-9; cdr3_length: 16; cdr3_nt: TGTGCCAGCACCACCCGCCCCGGGACAAACTCCTACGAGCAGTACTTC; cdr3_aa: CASTTRPGTNSYEQYF
d_call: TRBD1; j_call: TRBJ1-2; v_call: TRBV5-1; cdr3_length: 16; cdr3_nt: TGCGCCAGCGGCCCTACTCAGACAGGGGGGGTCTATGGCTACACCTTC; cdr3_aa: CASGPTQTGGVYGYTF
d_call: NA; j_call: TRBJ1-2; v_call: TRBV19; cdr3_length: 13; cdr3_nt: TGTGCCAGTAGCCCCGCCTCCAGCTATGGCTACACCTTC; cdr3_aa: CASSPASSYGYTF
d_call: TRBD1; j_call: TRBJ1-4; v_call: TRBV5-4; cdr3_length: 14; cdr3_nt: TGTGCCAGCAGTACTACAGGGGGCAATGAAAAACTGTTTTTT; cdr3_aa: CASSTTGGNEKLFF
d_call: TRBD1; j_call: TRBJ2-5; v_call: TRBV2; cdr3_length: 12; cdr3_nt: TGTGCCAGCAGTGGACAGGGTGAGACCCAGTACTTC; cdr3_aa: CASSGQGETQYF
d_call: NA; j_call: TRBJ1-1; v_call: TRBV25-1; cdr3_length: 17; cdr3_nt: TGTGCCAGCAGTGAATATGGACAACGGCAGGGCCGGTTTGAAGCTTTCTTT; cdr3_aa: CASSEYGQRQGRFEAFF
d_call: TRBD1; j_call: TRBJ2-7; v_call: TRBV6-1; cdr3_length: 15; cdr3_nt: TGTGCCAGCAGCCCCGGGACAGCTTTTTCCTACGAGCAGTACTTC; cdr3_aa: CASSPGTAFSYEQYF
d_call: TRBD2; j_call: TRBJ2-7; v_call: TRBV5-1; cdr3_length: 17; cdr3_nt: TGCGCCAGCACCCGTGGGACTAGCGGAACTTACTCCTACGAGCAGTACTTC; cdr3_aa: CASTRGTSGTYSYEQYF
d_call: TRBD1; j_call: TRBJ2-7; v_call: TRBV19; cdr3_length: 14; cdr3_nt: TGTGCCAGTAGTATAGGGACAGGGTCAGGCGAGCAGTACTTC; cdr3_aa: CASSIGTGSGEQYF
d_call: NA; j_call: TRBJ1-1; v_call: TRBV19; cdr3_length: 12; cdr3_nt: TGTGCCAGTAGTATCACAGGGAGAGCAGCTTTCTTT; cdr3_aa: CASSITGRAAFF
d_call: NA; j_call: TRBJ2-2; v_call: TRBV19; cdr3_length: 14; cdr3_nt: TGTGCCAGTAGTATCGCAGGGGACACCGGGGAGCTGTTTTTT; cdr3_aa: CASSIAGDTGELFF
d_call: TRBD2; j_call: TRBJ2-1; v_call: TRBV2; cdr3_length: 15; cdr3_nt: TGTGCCAGCAGTGAAGCTTGGGCTAGCGGGAAGGAGCAGTTCTTC; cdr3_aa: CASSEAWASGKEQFF
d_call: TRBD1; j_call: TRBJ1-1; v_call: TRBV18; cdr3_length: 13; cdr3_nt: TGTGCCAGCTCACCCATCCAGGGGGAGCTGGCTTTCTTT; cdr3_aa: CASSPIQGELAFF
d_call: TRBD2; j_call: TRBJ2-5; v_call: TRBV7-2; cdr3_length: 17; cdr3_nt: TGTGCCAGCAGCTCGGCGTCTTCTAGCGGGGGGGTAGAGACCCAGTACTTC; cdr3_aa: CASSSASSSGGVETQYF
d_call: NA; j_call: TRBJ2-7; v_call: TRBV5-1; cdr3_length: 14; cdr3_nt: TGCGCCAGCACTTTGACAGGAACCTCCTACGAGCAGTACTTC; cdr3_aa: CASTLTGTSYEQYF
d_call: TRBD2; j_call: TRBJ2-5; v_call: TRBV5-1; cdr3_length: 14; cdr3_nt: TGCGCCAGCACAGTAGCGGGAGGGAAAGAGACCCAGTACTTC; cdr3_aa: CASTVAGGKETQYF
d_call: NA; j_call: TRBJ1-6; v_call: TRBV5-4; cdr3_length: 17; cdr3_nt: TGTGCCAGCAGCTCAGGGACTTCGGGCTCCTATAATTCACCCCTCCACTTT; cdr3_aa: CASSSGTSGSYNSPLHF